The rows below give T cell receptor beta chains drawn from one sample of a study of OX40 agonist ivuxolimab in advanced cancers. Method: immunoSEQ multiplex PCR; TCRdb's copy keeps in-frame clones and lacks some. The table lists 80,000 to 95,000 clones, about nine tenths of them singletons. Sample: CD4+ or CD8+ T cells sorted from blood, taken in a trial of the OX40 agonist ivuxolimab. These receptors were obtained from an adult with an advanced solid tumor such as melanoma, head and neck, liver or kidney cancer. Each CDR3 is given with its conserved first and last residue. The D gene is left open where the match is weak. Rows may omit the clone size; those that give it use once, few, many or a size class.

j_call v_call clone_size d_call cdr3_nt cdr3_aa
TRBJ2-5 TRBV5-1 NA NA TGCGCCAGCAGCTTTTTTTTGCTACCCTCCCAAGAGACCCAGTACTTC CASSFFLLPSQETQYF
TRBJ2-5 TRBV19 NA NA TGTGCCAGTAGTATAGGGGGGGCCCAAGAGACCCAGTACTTC CASSIGGAQETQYF
TRBJ2-1 TRBV4-1 NA TRBD2 TGCGCCAGCAGCCACCAAGTTGTACTAGCGGGAGGCTACAATGAGCAGTTCTTC CASSHQVVLAGGYNEQFF
TRBJ1-5 TRBV19 NA TRBD1 TGTGCCAGTAGTCCCCTCGGGGCAGGGGGCGGTCAGCCCCAGCATTTT CASSPLGAGGGQPQHF
TRBJ2-7 TRBV28 NA NA TGTGCCAGCAGTTTTATCAGCACGGCTTACGAGCAGTACTTC CASSFISTAYEQYF
TRBJ2-3 TRBV6-4 NA TRBD2 TGTGCCAGCAGTGAGGGGACTAGCGGGAGTCGGAGTACGCAGTATTTT CASSEGTSGSRSTQYF
TRBJ2-2 TRBV18 NA TRBD2 TGTGCCAGCTCACCAACTAGCGGGGGGTCGACCGGGGAGCTGTTTTTT CASSPTSGGSTGELFF
TRBJ2-7 TRBV7-2 NA NA TGTGCCAGCAGCAAAAGGACAGACCCTTACGAGCAGTACTTC CASSKRTDPYEQYF
TRBJ2-1 TRBV9 NA TRBD2 TGTGCCAGCAGCGCCCAAGTACGAGCGGGAGGGCCGGTCTCCTACAATGAGCAGTTCTTC CASSAQVRAGGPVSYNEQFF
TRBJ1-2 TRBV14 NA TRBD1 TGTGCCAGCAGCCAAGGACAGGGCGGCTATGGCTACACCTTC CASSQGQGGYGYTF
TRBJ2-5 TRBV15 NA TRBD2 TGTGCCACCAGCAGAGATTTAAGCGGGGGGGAGACCCAGTACTTC CATSRDLSGGETQYF
TRBJ1-1 TRBV29-1 NA NA TGCAGCGGGGGGGAGTCATGGAAAGCTTTCTTT CSGGESWKAFF
TRBJ1-3 TRBV5-1 NA NA TGCGCCAGCAGCTTGGAGGGGGTCCGTGGAAACACCATATATTTT CASSLEGVRGNTIYF
TRBJ1-4 TRBV21-1 few NA TGTGCCAGCAGCAACTGCTACACCGGGGAAAAACTGTTTTTT CASSNCYTGEKLFF
TRBJ2-5 TRBV2 NA NA TGTGCCAGCAGTACTTACCAAGAGACCCAGTACTTC CASSTYQETQYF
TRBJ2-7 TRBV7-2 NA NA TGTGCCAGCAGCTTAGCGCGCCAAAGCTCCTACGAGCAGTACTTC CASSLARQSSYEQYF
TRBJ2-3 TRBV4-1 NA NA TGCGCCAGCAGCCTCCAGTCGGATACGCAGTATTTT CASSLQSDTQYF
TRBJ1-1 TRBV7-2 few NA TGTGCCAGCAGCCTAGAGGGATTAGCAGGTCAAATCTCTGAAGCTTTCTTT CASSLEGLAGQISEAFF
TRBJ1-1 TRBV30 NA NA TGTGCCTGGACTAGGGGGAACACTGAAGCTTTCTTT CAWTRGNTEAFF
TRBJ1-6 TRBV28 NA NA TGTGCCGGGGCCCGCGGGGATTCACCCCTCCACTTT CAGARGDSPLHF
TRBJ2-5 TRBV18 NA NA TGTGCCAGCTCACCGCAAGGAGAGACCCAGTACTTC CASSPQGETQYF
TRBJ1-2 TRBV6-1 NA TRBD1 TGTGCCAGCAGGACGGGACAGGACTATGGCTACACCTTC CASRTGQDYGYTF
TRBJ1-3 TRBV7-8 NA NA TGTGCCAGCAGCTTAGGGGTGGATGGAAACACCATATATTTT CASSLGVDGNTIYF
TRBJ2-1 TRBV10-3 NA NA TGTGCCATCAGTGAGTCAGGACTCCTCAATGAGCAGTTCTTC CAISESGLLNEQFF
TRBJ2-7 TRBV18 once NA TGTGCCAGCTCACCAAACAGGGGAGGGGACGAGCAGTACTTC CASSPNRGGDEQYF
TRBJ2-7 TRBV6-5 NA NA TGTGCCAGCAGTTATATTGGGGGGAGCTCCTACGAGCAGTACTTC CASSYIGGSSYEQYF
TRBJ1-1 TRBV10-3 NA TRBD1 TGTGCCATCAGTGATGACAGGGGAAGGTACACTGAAGCTTTCTTT CAISDDRGRYTEAFF
TRBJ1-3 TRBV7-9 NA NA TGTGCTCCCGGCGGGGCCCTCTCTGGAAACACCATATATTTT CAPGGALSGNTIYF